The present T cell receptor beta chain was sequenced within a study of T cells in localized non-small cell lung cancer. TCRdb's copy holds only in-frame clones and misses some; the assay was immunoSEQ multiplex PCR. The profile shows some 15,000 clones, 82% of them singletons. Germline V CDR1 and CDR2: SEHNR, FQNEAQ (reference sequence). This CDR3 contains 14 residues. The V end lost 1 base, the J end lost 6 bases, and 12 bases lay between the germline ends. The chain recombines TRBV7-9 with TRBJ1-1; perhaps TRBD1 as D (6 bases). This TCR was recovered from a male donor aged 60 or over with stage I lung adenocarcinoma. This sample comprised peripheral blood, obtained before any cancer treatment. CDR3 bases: TGTGCCAGCAGCTTAGAGAGGGGGGTCCCTGAAGCTTTCTTT. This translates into CASSLERGVPEAFF.